This T cell receptor (beta chain) was sequenced for a study of cytomegalovirus exposure and HLA in healthy donors. Whole-study context: The study placed about four fifths of its approximately 400 genotyped donors in the Caucasian-associated ancestry cluster. Study outcomes and limitations: In a later analysis, TCR beta V- and J-gene trimming showed a link to a missense DCLRE1C variant. Fewer N-insertions (relative to the 666-donor mean) were reportedly seen in an Asian-associated ancestry cluster in a later analysis.

The trim removed 2 bases at V and 7 bases at J, leaving 1 base unmatched. There are 13 residues in the CDR3. Germline values: CDR1 MNHEY, CDR2 SMNVEV (reference sequence). Remarks on this clone: The antigen remains unidentified.

60 Vbeta and 13 Jbeta primers were used in PCR. Profiled with immunoSEQ multiplex PCR; TCRdb holds only in-frame clones, not every one. The sample yields about 83,000 clones, 60% to 85% seen once. The rearrangement joins TRBV27 to TRBJ2-2; the match to TRBD2 covers 7 bases. This clonotype was sampled from a man younger than 30 in good health and CMV-seropositive. Sequences were obtained from PBMCs. CDR3 nucleotides: TGTGCCAGCAGTTTAGGGAGGGGCGGGGAGCTGTTTTTT. Its protein is CASSLGRGGELFF.